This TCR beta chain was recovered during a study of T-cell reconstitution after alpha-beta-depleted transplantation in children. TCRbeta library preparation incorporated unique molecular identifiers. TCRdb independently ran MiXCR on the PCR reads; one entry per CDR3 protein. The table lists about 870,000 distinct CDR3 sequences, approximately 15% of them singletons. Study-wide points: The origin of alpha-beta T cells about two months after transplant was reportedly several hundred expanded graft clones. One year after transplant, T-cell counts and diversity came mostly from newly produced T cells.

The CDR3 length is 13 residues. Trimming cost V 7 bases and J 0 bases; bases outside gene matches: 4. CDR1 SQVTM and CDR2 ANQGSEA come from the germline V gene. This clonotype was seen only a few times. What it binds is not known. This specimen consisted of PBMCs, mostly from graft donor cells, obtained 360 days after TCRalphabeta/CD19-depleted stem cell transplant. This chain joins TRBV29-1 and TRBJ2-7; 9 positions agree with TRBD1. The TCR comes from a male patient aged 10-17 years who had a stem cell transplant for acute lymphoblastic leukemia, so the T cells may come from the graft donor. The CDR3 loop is CSGGQGGSYEQYF. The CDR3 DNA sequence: TGCAGCGGGGGACAGGGAGGCTCCTACGAGCAGTACTTC.